This T cell receptor beta chain was sequenced during a study of CD8 T cells in Susac syndrome. Germline V gene sequence: CDR1 MNHEY, CDR2 SVGEGT. This CDR3 has 17 amino acids. The V and J ends lost 4 bases and 3 bases respectively, with 22 bases between them. TCR beta sequencing was performed on blood CD8+ and CD4+ T cells. An amount of RNA that ranged from roughly 0.5 to 1 ug was reverse transcribed with random hexamers. TCRdb re-derived calls from the immunoSEQ multiplex PCR reads in MiXCR, one entry per CDR3 protein. The data show around 100,000 distinct CDR3 sequences, about 95% seen once. Sequenced: CD8+ T cells from PBMCs. The receptor's source is a human donor with Susac syndrome. The chain uses TRBV6-2 or TRBV6-3 and TRBJ2-7, with a tentative D call TRBD2 (5 bases). Here the CDR3 DNA reads TGTGCCAGCAGTTCCCTCCGCTCGACGGGGATAAACTACGAGCAGTACTTC. This encodes CASSSLRSTGINYEQYF.